These 14 T cell receptor beta chains originate from one sample sequenced in a study of cytomegalovirus exposure and HLA in healthy donors. PCR was performed using 60 Vbeta and 13 Jbeta primers. Generated by immunoSEQ multiplex PCR, the TCRdb table keeps only in-frame clones and is missing some. The sample gives around 54,000 clones, 82% of which show up once; just over 3% is in the top ten. Sequencing was done on a sample of PBMCs. All receptors derive from a woman under 30 in good health and CMV-seronegative.

On this clone itself: Within the sample, other DNA sequences also encode this same CDR3. The V call is TRBV28, the J call TRBJ2-7, with D possibly being TRBD2 (5 bases). V dropped 5 bases and J dropped 6 bases, with 11 bases sitting between them. Germline CDR1 reads MDHEN; CDR2 reads SYDVKM. This CDR3 comprises 12 residues. CDR3 region: CASSETRFEQYF. In nucleotides, the CDR3 is TGTGCCAGCAGTGAAACTAGGTTCGAGCAGTACTTC. Full variable domain (rest looked up from reference TRBV28 and TRBJ2-7): DVKVTQSSRYLVKRTGEKVFLECVQDMDHENMFWYRQDPGLGLRLIYFSYDVKMKEKGDIPEGYSVSREKKERFSLILESASTNQTSMYLCASSETRFEQYFGPGTRLTVT.

This chain joins TRBV28 and TRBJ1-5; no clear D gene. CDR1 is MDHEN and CDR2 is SYDVKM in the germline V gene. The CDR3 consists of 14 residues. V shed 5 bases and J shed 3 bases, with 11 bases lying between them. CDR3 sequence (DNA): TGTGCCAGCAGTCCAATGCGAACCAATCAGCCCCAGCATTTT. Its translation is CASSPMRTNQPQHF.

V and J are TRBV29-1 and TRBJ2-7, with D perhaps matching TRBD1 (5 bases). The V gene's germline CDR1 is SQVTM and CDR2 ANQGSEA. The CDR3 spans 12 residues. Trimming stripped 7 bases from V and 5 bases from J, with 15 bases between. In DNA form, the CDR3 reads TGCAGCGCACGCCCCAGGGAAAACGAGCAGTACTTC. Protein sequence: CSARPRENEQYF.

The CDR3 is CAISAGLAGTLISTDTQYF. The CDR3 DNA is TGTGCCATCAGTGCCGGACTAGCGGGAACCCTGATAAGCACAGATACGCAGTATTTT. This chain connects TRBV10-3 to TRBJ2-3, with 12 nucleotides matching TRBD2. Germline lookup yields CDR1 ENHRY and CDR2 SYGVKD. The CDR3 runs 19 residues. Losses at the gene ends were 4 bases for V and 0 bases for J; bases not matched to a gene: 11.

The chain recombines TRBV6-5 with TRBJ1-5; 8 positions agree with TRBD1. The V gene end was trimmed by 6 bases and the J gene end by 4 bases; junction bases not matched to a gene: 5. Germline lookup yields CDR1 MNHEY and CDR2 SVGAGI. This CDR3 spans 14 amino acids. The CDR3: CASSRDRTNQPQHF. In DNA form, the CDR3 reads TGTGCCAGCAGCCGGGACAGGACAAATCAGCCCCAGCATTTT.

V and J are TRBV6-5 and TRBJ2-3; tentatively, D is TRBD2 (5 bases). Germline-derived CDR1 and CDR2 are MNHEY and SVGAGI. The ends were cut back, 7 bases at V and 0 bases at J, with 8 bases in the middle. The CDR3 contains 13 residues. The CDR3 protein is CASMRVSTDTQYF. CDR3 DNA sequence: TGTGCCAGCATGAGGGTTAGCACAGATACGCAGTATTTT.

J is TRBJ1-6 and V is TRBV6-4; 9 nucleotides agree with TRBD1. The CDR3 sequence is 15 residues long. Germline loops: CDR1 MRHNA, CDR2 SNTAGT. Trimming at V came to 4 bases and at J to 6 bases, leaving 4 bases not matched to a gene. The CDR3 loop reads CASSASTGGNSPLHF. The DNA of the CDR3 is TGTGCCAGCAGTGCCTCGACAGGGGGTAATTCACCCCTCCACTTT.

The rearrangement links TRBV7-8 to TRBJ2-3; 11 nucleotides agree with TRBD2. The CDR3 has 15 residues. V lost 3 bases, J lost 5 bases, and 4 bases stayed unmatched. Germline V gene lookup returns CDR1 SGHVS and CDR2 FQNEAQ. The CDR3 DNA reads TGTGCCAGCAGCTTGGGACTAGCGGTCCAAGATACGCAGTATTTT. Translation: CASSLGLAVQDTQYF.

To note about this clone: The junction does not match germline at one end; this may be a read error. V and J are TRBV10-3 and TRBJ2-6, with TRBD1 matching 10 bases. This CDR3 spans 18 amino acids. Germline V CDR1 and CDR2: ENHRY, SYGVKD. Written as DNA, the CDR3 is TGTGCCACGAAACGACAGGGGGCCTACAACTCTGGGGCCAACGGCCTGACTTTC. It yields the protein CATKRQGAYNSGANGLTF.

This clone has just a few counts. The genes are TRBV28 and TRBJ1-3, with D possibly being TRBD1 (6 bases). This CDR3 has 17 amino acids. Per the germline V gene, CDR1 is MDHEN and CDR2 is SYDVKM. V shed 4 bases and J shed 0 bases, with 16 bases lying between them. The CDR3 region is CASSSIRQVFSGNTIYF. CDR3 in DNA: TGTGCCAGCAGTTCGATCCGACAGGTTTTCTCTGGAAACACCATATATTTT. The variable domain in full, with the rest retrieved from reference TRBV28 and TRBJ1-3, is DVKVTQSSRYLVKRTGEKVFLECVQDMDHENMFWYRQDPGLGLRLIYFSYDVKMKEKGDIPEGYSVSREKKERFSLILESASTNQTSMYLCASSSIRQVFSGNTIYFGEGSWLTVV.

The CDR3 spells CASSPAGGPGELFF. CDR3 nucleotide sequence: TGTGCCAGCAGCCCAGCGGGAGGGCCCGGGGAGCTGTTTTTT. The chain uses TRBV9 and TRBJ2-2, with TRBD2 matching 10 bases. CDR1 is SGDLS and CDR2 is YYNGEE in the germline V gene. V gave up 4 bases and J gave up 6 bases; unmatched junction bases: 3. This CDR3 has 14 amino acids. The variable domain in full, completed from reference TRBV9 and TRBJ2-2, reads DSGVTQTPKHLITATGQRVTLRCSPRSGDLSVYWYQQSLDQGLQFLIQYYNGEERAKGNILERFSAQQFPDLHSELNLSSLELGDSALYFCASSPAGGPGELFFGEGSRLTVL.

This chain joins TRBV27 and TRBJ2-2, with 8 positions matching TRBD2. CDR3 length equals 16 residues. CDR1 is MNHEY, CDR2 SMNVEV, per germline (reference sequence). The ends lost 3 bases at V and 4 bases at J; junction bases unmatched: 7. The CDR3 spells CASSFSGLAGTGELFF. The DNA of the CDR3 is TGTGCCAGCAGTTTCTCTGGACTAGCAGGCACCGGGGAGCTGTTTTTT.

The J gene is TRBJ2-1, the V gene TRBV7-8; 8 bases match TRBD2. The CDR3 extends over 16 amino acids. With V trimmed by 5 bases and J by 3 bases, 9 bases remained unmatched. The germline V gene encodes CDR1 SGHVS and CDR2 FQNEAQ. CDR3 DNA: TGTGCCAGCAGCCTTCGAGATAGCGGGAACTACAATGAGCAGTTCTTC. Its translation is CASSLRDSGNYNEQFF.

This rearrangement joins TRBV15 to TRBJ1-1; D not resolved. CDR1 and CDR2 (germline): LNHNV, YYDKDF (reference sequence). V was pared by 0 bases and J by 4 bases, with 12 bases between. This CDR3 is built from 15 residues. CDR3 amino acids: CATSRDQSGSTEAFF. In DNA, the CDR3 is TGTGCCACCAGCAGAGATCAAAGCGGGTCCACTGAAGCTTTCTTT.